The 28 T cell receptor beta chains in this list originate from one sample, sequenced in a study of lymphopenia after photon versus proton radiotherapy. The protocol was immunoSEQ multiplex PCR, while the TCRdb copy is restricted to in-frame clones and leaves out a portion. The sample contains 75,000 or so clones, around 83% of which appear only once. Here the sequenced sample was peripheral blood, taken from a patient treated with proton-based radiotherapy. Receptors were obtained from a man in his 60s with pancreatic cancer.

The chain is built from TRBV29-1 and TRBJ2-6; TRBD2 matches 16 bases. The CDR3 totals 18 residues. V lost 4 bases and J lost 1; bases outside the gene matches: 4. Germline CDR1 SQVTM, CDR2 ANQGSEA. The chain's CDR3 is CSVGGLAGGQSGANVLTF. CDR3 DNA: TGCAGCGTTGGGGGACTAGCGGGAGGGCAATCTGGGGCCAACGTCCTGACTTTC.

This chain's CDR3 is CASRISGRKETQYF. The DNA for the CDR3 is TGTGCCAGCAGGATCAGCGGGAGGAAAGAGACCCAGTACTTC. This chain uses TRBV6-6 with TRBJ2-5; 9 bases match TRBD2. The CDR3 runs 14 residues. CDR1 MNHNY and CDR2 SVGAGI come from the germline V gene (reference sequence). After removal of 6 bases from V and 3 bases from J, the junction contained 5 bases not matched to a gene.

The rearrangement joins TRBV5-4 to TRBJ1-1; possibly TRBD1 for D (5 bases). There are 13 residues in the CDR3. Germline-derived CDR1 and CDR2 are SGHNT and YYREEE (reference sequence). Trimming left V 4 bases short and J 3 bases short, with 10 bases between. In DNA form, the CDR3 reads TGTGCCAGCAGCGGGGGGGTGGACACTGAAGCTTTCTTT. Protein product: CASSGGVDTEAFF.

J is TRBJ1-2 and V is TRBV28; TRBD1 matches 8 bases. The germline V gene encodes CDR1 MDHEN and CDR2 SYDVKM. The CDR3 is made up of 13 amino acids. The J segment lost 8 bases and the V segment lost 2 bases, leaving 4 bases of the junction unmatched. The CDR3 reads CASSLQGARGYTF. Written as DNA, the CDR3 is TGTGCCAGCAGTTTACAGGGGGCTCGCGGCTACACCTTC.

The rearrangement joins TRBV30 to TRBJ2-5, with 7 bases matching TRBD2. CDR1 and CDR2 (germline): GTSNPN, SVGIG (reference sequence). Trimming took 1 base from V and 2 from J; bases not matched to a gene: 10. There are 16 residues in the CDR3. CDR3 in amino acids: CAWSAGLLAAQETQYF. The CDR3 region has the DNA TGTGCCTGGAGTGCCGGTCTCCTAGCGGCACAAGAGACCCAGTACTTC.

This rearrangement joins TRBV28 to TRBJ2-7; D might be TRBD1 or TRBD2, each matching 5 bases. Per the germline V gene, CDR1 is MDHEN and CDR2 is SYDVKM. This CDR3 is built from 15 residues. Trimming took 1 base from V and 2 from J, leaving 12 bases between them. DNA of the CDR3: TGTGCCAGCAGTTTATTGGTTGGGGGAACCTACGAGCAGTACTTC. The encoded protein is CASSLLVGGTYEQYF.

The genes are TRBV7-2 and TRBJ2-6, with D possibly being TRBD1 or TRBD2 (5 bases each). Germline-derived CDR1 and CDR2 are SGHTA and FQGNSA. The length of the CDR3 is 14 residues. V was pared by 4 bases and J by 2 bases, with 6 bases between. The CDR3 spells CASSWGTGANVLTF. The CDR3 coding sequence is TGTGCCAGCAGCTGGGGGACTGGGGCCAACGTCCTGACTTTC.

The chain combines TRBV29-1 with TRBJ1-1, with 8 bases matching TRBD1. CDR1 SQVTM and CDR2 ANQGSEA come from the germline V gene. The ends lost 4 bases at V and 1 base at J; junction bases unmatched: 2. The CDR3 totals 13 residues. CDR3 sequence: CSVADRGNTEAFF. CDR3 coding DNA: TGCAGCGTTGCTGACAGGGGGAACACTGAAGCTTTCTTT.

This clone was seen a few times. V and J are TRBV28 and TRBJ1-2; D may be TRBD1 (6 bases). Germline V gives CDR1 MDHEN, CDR2 SYDVKM. The germline V and J ends were trimmed by 7 bases and 5 bases, with 8 bases remaining between them. The CDR3 is 11 amino acids. The CDR3 here is CASTTGYGYTF. For the CDR3, the DNA is TGTGCCAGCACTACAGGGTATGGCTACACCTTC.

The chain combines TRBV19 with TRBJ1-1; unclear D gene. CDR1 is LNHDA and CDR2 is SQIVND in the germline V gene (reference sequence). V lost 6 bases and J 4 bases, leaving 27 bases between the germline ends. This CDR3 spans 18 amino acids. CDR3 sequence (DNA): TGTGCCAGTAGAGTATCGGCAGGTTTGAGTATGAAGGGCACTGAAGCTTTCTTT. Protein: CASRVSAGLSMKGTEAFF.

The chain combines TRBV6-5 with TRBJ2-7; D possibly corresponds to TRBD1 (5 bases). The CDR3 extends over 16 amino acids. V was clipped by 2 bases and J by 2 bases, with 16 bases between them. CDR1 is MNHEY and CDR2 is SVGAGI in the germline V gene. This CDR3 is CASSYKSAGITYEQYF. CDR3 DNA: TGTGCCAGCAGTTACAAGTCGGCAGGGATAACCTACGAGCAGTACTTC.

The rearrangement joins TRBV5-4 to TRBJ2-4, with 8 bases matching TRBD1. Looked up from germline, CDR1 is SGHNT and CDR2 is YYREEE (reference sequence). Germline trimming cut 1 base from V and 0 bases from J; bases unmatched to any gene: 3. The CDR3 is 16 amino acids. The CDR3 DNA sequence: TGTGCCAGCAGCTTGTGGACAGGGCTAGCCAAAAACATTCAGTACTTC. This codes for CASSLWTGLAKNIQYF.

This clone was counted once. The rearrangement links TRBV29-1 to TRBJ2-2, with 8 nucleotides matching TRBD2. CDR1 is SQVTM and CDR2 is ANQGSEA in the germline V gene. The CDR3 loop spans 16 amino acids. V lost 4 bases and J lost 3; bases outside the gene matches: 10. In nucleotides, the CDR3 is TGCAGCGTTGTTAGTACTAGCGGCTACGACACCGGGGAGCTGTTTTTT. Protein product: CSVVSTSGYDTGELFF.

The gene calls are TRBV7-2 and TRBJ2-3; a possible D gene is TRBD2 (6 bases). Trimming removed 1 base at V and 4 bases at J, with 18 bases between. CDR3 size: 17 residues. Per the germline V gene, CDR1 is SGHTA and CDR2 is FQGNSA. The CDR3 is CASSLGPGLPGADTQYF. In DNA, the CDR3 is TGTGCCAGCAGCTTAGGCCCCGGACTACCGGGCGCAGATACGCAGTATTTT.

The V gene is TRBV27, the J gene TRBJ1-2; D possibly corresponds to TRBD1 (5 bases). The CDR3 covers 12 residues. CDR1 is MNHEY and CDR2 is SMNVEV in the germline V gene (reference sequence). Trimming left V 7 bases short and J 5 bases short, with 11 bases between. CDR3 in DNA: TGTGCCAGCACCGACGGGGGGTATGGCTACACCTTC. Translated: CASTDGGYGYTF.

The rearrangement links TRBV6-5 to TRBJ1-4; TRBD1 is a possible D gene (6 bases). V was pared by 6 bases and J by 4 bases, with 12 bases between. Germline CDR1 MNHEY, CDR2 SVGAGI. The CDR3 spans 14 residues. The CDR3 sequence is CASRKKGGNEKLFF. DNA of the CDR3: TGTGCCAGCAGAAAGAAGGGGGGTAATGAAAAACTGTTTTTT.

The count of this clone is one. This chain joins TRBV19 and TRBJ2-5, with D perhaps TRBD1 or TRBD2 (5 bases each). Between the trimmed V and J ends, which lost 3 bases and 9 bases, there was a span of 11 bases. CDR1 and CDR2 from the germline V gene are LNHDA and SQIVND (reference sequence). This CDR3 comprises 12 residues. CDR3 region: CASSIGTGAQYF. The DNA of the CDR3 is TGTGCCAGTAGTATTGGGACCGGGGCCCAGTACTTC.

The gene calls are TRBV28 and TRBJ1-5; 11 bases agree with TRBD1. Germline assignment: CDR1 MDHEN and CDR2 SYDVKM. The CDR3 has 19 amino acids. With V trimmed by 5 bases and J by 5 bases, 17 bases remained unmatched. CDR3 region: CASSPHAGTGGGRDQPQHF. DNA for the CDR3: TGTGCCAGCAGTCCCCATGCCGGGACAGGGGGTGGAAGGGATCAGCCCCAGCATTTT.

This clone was observed once. The chain joins TRBV6-6 to TRBJ1-1, with TRBD1 matching 7 bases. The length of the CDR3 is 13 residues. The V gene end was trimmed by 5 bases and the J gene end by 1 base; junction bases not matched to a gene: 1. Germline CDR1 and CDR2: MNHNY and SVGAGI (reference sequence). The DNA of the CDR3 is TGTGCCAGCAGTGGGACAGCGAACACTGAAGCTTTCTTT. Translated, it gives CASSGTANTEAFF.

The chain joins TRBV28 to TRBJ1-5; D possibly corresponds to TRBD1 (6 bases). Deletions cut 5 bases from V and 0 bases from J, with 14 bases between. The CDR3 loop spans 16 amino acids. Per germline, CDR1 MDHEN and CDR2 SYDVKM. CDR3 sequence (DNA): TGTGCCAGCAGTATACAGGGTAGTGGTAGCAATCAGCCCCAGCATTTT. This translates into CASSIQGSGSNQPQHF.

This chain connects TRBV5-4 to TRBJ2-2, with 12 bases identical to TRBD2. From germline, CDR1 is SGHNT and CDR2 YYREEE (reference sequence). The V segment lost 3 bases and the J segment 5 bases; nucleotides outside the gene matches: 5. The CDR3 has 16 amino acids. The CDR3 is CASSSTSGRNTGELFF. In DNA form, the CDR3 reads TGTGCCAGCAGCTCGACTAGCGGGAGAAATACCGGGGAGCTGTTTTTT.

The chain has TRBV5-1 and TRBJ1-1; D is perhaps TRBD1 (6 bases). V was cut by 4 bases and J by 0 bases, with 13 bases left in between. Germline V gene data show CDR1 as SGHRS and CDR2 as YFSETQ. This CDR3 is built from 15 residues. In nucleotides, the CDR3 is TGCGCCAGCAGCGACAGGAATAATATGAACACTGAAGCTTTCTTT. Translation gives CASSDRNNMNTEAFF.

The J gene is TRBJ2-3, the V gene TRBV28, with 8 bases matching TRBD2. Trimming removed 3 bases from V and 0 bases from J; junction bases left unmatched: 5. In germline, CDR1 is MDHEN, CDR2 SYDVKM. This CDR3 region has 16 residues. This chain's CDR3 is CASSFSGTTSTDTQYF. The CDR3 coding sequence is TGTGCCAGCAGTTTTAGCGGGACAACTAGCACAGATACGCAGTATTTT.

The rearrangement links TRBV7-2 to TRBJ1-4; 7 bases agree with TRBD1. Germline V gives CDR1 SGHTA, CDR2 FQGNSA. Trimming removed 1 base from V and 4 bases from J; junction bases left unmatched: 12. The length of the CDR3 is 18 residues. Here the CDR3 reads CASSLVPTKTGINEKLFF. In nucleotides, the CDR3 is TGTGCCAGCAGCTTAGTTCCAACCAAGACAGGGATTAATGAAAAACTGTTTTTT.

The chain uses TRBV30 and TRBJ2-7, with 10 bases lining up with TRBD1. CDR1 is GTSNPN, CDR2 SVGIG, per germline (reference sequence). The CDR3 sequence is 13 residues long. The J segment lost 4 bases and the V segment lost 5 bases, leaving 5 bases of the junction unmatched. The CDR3 DNA reads as TGTGCCTGGCAAGGACAGGGGGTGTACGAGCAGTACTTC. Translation gives CAWQGQGVYEQYF.

The chain carries TRBV19 and TRBJ1-5; D perhaps matches TRBD1 (6 bases). Trimming left V 7 bases short and J 0 bases short, with 13 bases between. The CDR3 loop spans 15 amino acids. CDR1 is LNHDA and CDR2 is SQIVND in the germline V gene (reference sequence). The CDR3, as DNA: TGTGCCAGTACGGACAGACCCTATAGCAATCAGCCCCAGCATTTT. Protein product: CASTDRPYSNQPQHF.

On this clone: Germline is not matched at one junction end, which may reflect a read error. This chain joins TRBV7-2 and TRBJ1-2; D unclear. From germline, CDR1 is SGHTA and CDR2 FQGNSA. This CDR3 spans 14 amino acids. The CDR3 reads CASSLVAANYGYTF. CDR3 bases: TGTGCCAGCAGCTTAGTTGCGGCTAATTATGGCTACACCTTC.

V gene TRBV7-2 combines with J gene TRBJ2-7; 10 nucleotides line up with TRBD2. The V and J ends lost 1 base and 2 bases, in that order; junction bases with no gene match: 5. The CDR3 has 16 amino acids. Germline V CDR1 and CDR2: SGHTA, FQGNSA. Written as DNA, the CDR3 is TGTGCCAGCAGCTTAGGTGCTAGCGGGGGAACCTACGAGCAGTACTTC. Encoded protein: CASSLGASGGTYEQYF.